Listed below are T cell receptor beta chains from one sample, sequenced in a study of T cells in localized non-small cell lung cancer. The method was immunoSEQ multiplex PCR; TCRdb's version includes in-frame clones alone and lacks a portion of them. The sample lists roughly 50,000 clones, about 80% seen once, with 15% to 20% in the top ten. Sample: peripheral blood, taken before any cancer treatment. Receptor source: a female donor over 55 with stage II squamous cell lung carcinoma. CDR3s include the opening cysteine and the closing phenylalanine or tryptophan. Fields, in order: D gene, clone size, J gene, V gene, CDR3 DNA, CDR3 protein. A D gene is named only where the DNA matches it firmly. Where a row states a size, it is once, few, many or the class of an expanded clone; other rows omit it.

- once TRBJ1-5 TRBV7-2 TGTGCCAGCAGCTTAGGGGGCGGCAGTAATCAGCCCCAGCATTTT CASSLGGGSNQPQHF
- - TRBJ2-5 TRBV5-8 TGTGCCAGCAGCTTGGTTCGTGGTCTCAGGAGTCAAAAAGAGACCCAGTACTTC CASSLVRGLRSQKETQYF
- - TRBJ1-1 TRBV7-8 TGTGCCACTATAATCCCGGGCAGTGAAGCTTTCTTT CATIIPGSEAFF
- - TRBJ2-2 TRBV11-1 TGTGCCAGCAGCTTAACAGGCGGGGAGCTGTTTTTT CASSLTGGELFF
- few TRBJ1-1 TRBV5-1 TGCGCCAGCAGATGGTCCGTGAACACTGAAGCTTTCTTT CASRWSVNTEAFF
- - TRBJ1-2 TRBV14 TGTGCCAGCAGCCATGTGGGAGGCTACACCTTC CASSHVGGYTF
- - TRBJ2-1 TRBV2 TGTGCCAGCGTTACAGGTAACTCCTACAATGAGCAGTTCTTC CASVTGNSYNEQFF
- - TRBJ1-2 TRBV5-8 TGTGCCAGCAGCTTGGATTCACAGGGCCGTCGAAACTATGGCTACACCTTC CASSLDSQGRRNYGYTF
- once TRBJ1-1 TRBV9 TGTGCCAGCAGCGTAGGGTGGAGGAACACTGAAGCTTTCTTT CASSVGWRNTEAFF
TRBD1 - TRBJ1-5 TRBV19 TGTGCCAGTATGGGACAGACTAATCAGCCCCAGCATTTT CASMGQTNQPQHF
- - TRBJ1-5 TRBV7-8 TGTGCCAGCAGCTTAGTCCCGAATCAGCCCCAGCATTTT CASSLVPNQPQHF
- few TRBJ1-5 TRBV25-1 TGTGCCAGCAGTCGGGACGTCGGTCAGCCCCAGCATTTT CASSRDVGQPQHF
- - TRBJ1-1 TRBV6-5 TGTGCCAGCAGTTACTTGCCGGGGAACACTGAAGCTTTCTTT CASSYLPGNTEAFF
- - TRBJ2-2 TRBV6-5 TGTGCCAGCAGACCTGTCCTCGGGGAGCTGTTTTTT CASRPVLGELFF
- - TRBJ1-1 TRBV9 TGTGCCAGCAGCTTAGAGGTGGGTGAAGCTTTCTTT CASSLEVGEAFF
- many TRBJ2-7 TRBV6-5 TGTGCCAGCAGTTCCACCTTGGGTGAGCAGTACTTC CASSSTLGEQYF
- - TRBJ2-1 TRBV5-1 TGCGCCAGCAGCTTGGAGGGGGGCCGTTACAATGAGCAGTTCTTC CASSLEGGRYNEQFF
- - TRBJ1-1 TRBV5-8 TGTGCCAGCAGCTTGGTATCGGGTGGCGACACTGAAGCTTTCTTT CASSLVSGGDTEAFF
- once TRBJ2-7 TRBV7-9 TGTGCCAGCAGCCCCTCCACCGACGAGCAGTACTTC CASSPSTDEQYF
TRBD1 once TRBJ1-2 TRBV5-1 TGCGCCAGCAGCTTAGGGGAGCAGGGGGCTACCTATGGCTACACCTTC CASSLGEQGATYGYTF
- - TRBJ2-7 TRBV6-1 TGTGCCAGCAGTGACCGTCGGGACATGATTCGCGAGCAGTACTTC CASSDRRDMIREQYF
TRBD2 once TRBJ2-2 TRBV5-4 TGTGCCAGCAGCACCGGGGGGTATGGCGGGGAGCTGTTTTTT CASSTGGYGGELFF
TRBD1 - TRBJ1-2 TRBV6-4 TGTGCCAGCAGTGACGGGGACAGGAACGGCTACACCTTC CASSDGDRNGYTF
TRBD1 - TRBJ1-2 TRBV30 TGTGCCTGGAGTGTACTTAAGACAGGGGCACTTCTCTACACCTTC CAWSVLKTGALLYTF
TRBD1 - TRBJ1-2 TRBV25-1 TGTGCCAGCAGTGCCTCGTGGGGACAGGGATTAGCTGGCTACACCTTC CASSASWGQGLAGYTF
TRBD1 - TRBJ1-2 TRBV9 TGTGCCAGCAGCGTAGAGGAGGGGGCGCGGGGTGGCTACACCTTC CASSVEEGARGGYTF
- few TRBJ1-4 TRBV6-5 TGTGCCAGCAGTTTTACCGCCGGGCCCAGGAATGAAAAACTGTTTTTT CASSFTAGPRNEKLFF
- - TRBJ2-3 TRBV6-6 TGTGCCAGCAGTTACAACGAGGGGGTAGATACGCAGTATTTT CASSYNEGVDTQYF
TRBD2 - TRBJ2-5 TRBV7-2 TGTGCCAGCAGCTTATACGGGAGGGGAGAGACCCAGTACTTC CASSLYGRGETQYF
TRBD2 - TRBJ2-1 TRBV7-9 TGTGCCAGCAGCCCCTTTAGCGGGGACGAGCAGTTCTTC CASSPFSGDEQFF
TRBD2 - TRBJ2-5 TRBV7-2 TGTGCCAGCAGCTTTAGCGGGGGGGCCGCCCAAGAGACCCAGTACTTC CASSFSGGAAQETQYF
- once TRBJ1-4 TRBV18 TGTGCCAGCTCACCAAGGCAGGTTAATGAAAAACTGTTTTTT CASSPRQVNEKLFF
TRBD2 - TRBJ2-3 TRBV28 TGTGCCTCCATCCCCTCCAGCGGGGGCCGGGGAGATACGCAGTATTTT CASIPSSGGRGDTQYF
TRBD1 - TRBJ1-2 TRBV19 TGTGCCAGTAGTACCCAAACAGGGGATGGCTACACCTTC CASSTQTGDGYTF
- - TRBJ1-1 TRBV6-1 TGTGCCAGCGTCCTATACAGGGTAAACACTGAAGCTTTCTTT CASVLYRVNTEAFF
- - TRBJ1-5 TRBV6-4 TGTGCCAGCAGTGCCGAAGGGGGTATTCAGCCCCAGCATTTT CASSAEGGIQPQHF
- - TRBJ1-5 TRBV6-6 TGTGCCAGCACCCTCGACAGCCGCCAGCCCCAGCATTTT CASTLDSRQPQHF
TRBD1 - TRBJ2-3 TRBV5-1 TGCGCCAGCAGCTCGGGGACAGGGGTTAGCACAGATACGCAGTATTTT CASSSGTGVSTDTQYF
- - TRBJ1-6 TRBV4-1 TGCGCCAGCAGCCCCCGGTCAGGCTCCAATTCACCCCTCCACTTT CASSPRSGSNSPLHF
- - TRBJ2-5 TRBV5-1 TGCGCCAGCAGCCCCGACCCAGGGCTAAAGACCCAGTACTTC CASSPDPGLKTQYF
- few TRBJ1-2 TRBV9 TGTGCCAGCAGCGTAGCTCGGGGACGGCTCTATGGCTACACCTTC CASSVARGRLYGYTF
TRBD1 - TRBJ2-5 TRBV19 TGTGCCAGTAGTATAGTGGACAGGGGGGGAGAGACCCAGTACTTC CASSIVDRGGETQYF
TRBD1 - TRBJ1-6 TRBV10-1 TGCGCCAGCAGTGTAGGGGGCAGAAATTCACCCCTCCACTTT CASSVGGRNSPLHF
- - TRBJ2-7 TRBV15 TGTGCCACCAGCAGAGATGGCCGAGGGGGCTACGAGCAGTACTTC CATSRDGRGGYEQYF
TRBD2 once TRBJ2-3 TRBV25-1 TGTGCCAGCAGTTCCCCCGGGACCCCTCGCGGGAGGGGTACGCAGTATTTT CASSSPGTPRGRGTQYF